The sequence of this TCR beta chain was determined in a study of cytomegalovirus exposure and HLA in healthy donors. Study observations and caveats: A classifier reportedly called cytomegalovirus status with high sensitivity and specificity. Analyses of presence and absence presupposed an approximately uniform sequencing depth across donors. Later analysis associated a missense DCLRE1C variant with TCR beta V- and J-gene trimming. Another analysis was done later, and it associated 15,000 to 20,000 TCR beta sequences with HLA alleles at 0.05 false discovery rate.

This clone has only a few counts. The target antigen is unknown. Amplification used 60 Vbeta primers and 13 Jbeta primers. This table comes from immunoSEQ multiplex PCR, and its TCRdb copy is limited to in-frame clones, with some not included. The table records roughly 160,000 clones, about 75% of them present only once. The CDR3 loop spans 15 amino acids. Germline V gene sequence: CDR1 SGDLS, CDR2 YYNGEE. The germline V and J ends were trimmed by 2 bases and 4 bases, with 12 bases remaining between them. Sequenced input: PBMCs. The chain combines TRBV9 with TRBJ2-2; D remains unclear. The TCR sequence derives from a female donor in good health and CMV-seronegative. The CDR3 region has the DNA TGTGCCAGCAGCGTTCGGGTCTCGTCCACCGGGGAGCTGTTTTTT. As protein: CASSVRVSSTGELFF.